Below, 22 T cell receptor beta chains from the same sample are listed, as sequenced in a study of cytomegalovirus exposure and HLA in healthy donors. Primers: 60 Vbeta forward and 13 Jbeta reverse. The table came from immunoSEQ multiplex PCR; TCRdb's copy has only in-frame clones and leaves some out. The sample includes more than 100,000 clones, 75% to 90% of them seen just once. Material: PBMCs. The receptors here all came from a man aged 40-55 years in good health and CMV-seronegative.

This chain joins TRBV6-5 and TRBJ2-1; a possible D gene is TRBD2 (5 bases). The CDR3 contains 16 residues. The V end lost 0 bases, the J end lost 0 bases, and 9 bases lay between the germline ends. Germline assignment: CDR1 MNHEY and CDR2 SVGAGI. The CDR3 bases are TGTGCCAGCAGTTACTCCTCGGGGAGCTCCTACAATGAGCAGTTCTTC. This codes for CASSYSSGSSYNEQFF.

CDR3 nucleotides: TGTGCCAGCAGTTACACCGGGACAGGGGTTTACGGCTACGAGCAGTACTTC. The encoded protein is CASSYTGTGVYGYEQYF. V gene TRBV6-9 combines with J gene TRBJ2-7; 10 bases are a match to TRBD1. The germline V gene encodes CDR1 MNHGY and CDR2 SVAAGI. V shed 3 bases, J shed 3 bases, and the junction held 11 bases outside the gene matches. This CDR3 is 17 amino acids long.

This chain connects TRBV6-1 to TRBJ1-2, with unresolved D. Germline values: CDR1 MNHNS, CDR2 SASEGT. This CDR3 spans 13 amino acids. V shed 3 bases and J shed 2 bases, with 7 bases lying between them. CDR3 bases: TGTGCCAGCAGTGACAAGGAGAACTATGGCTACACCTTC. It specifies CASSDKENYGYTF.

The rearrangement joins TRBV28 to TRBJ1-2; D gene uncertain. Germline-derived CDR1 and CDR2 are MDHEN and SYDVKM. Deletions cut 3 bases from V and 8 bases from J, with 16 bases between. This CDR3 contains 14 residues. CDR3 sequence: CASSLLGSSRGYTF. CDR3 coding DNA: TGTGCCAGCAGTTTGTTGGGCAGCTCCAGGGGCTACACCTTC.

This clone came up a few times. This chain uses TRBV19 with TRBJ2-1, with a possible D match to TRBD2 (6 bases). The CDR3 spans 13 residues. Germline V gene lookup returns CDR1 LNHDA and CDR2 SQIVND (reference sequence). Between the trimmed V and J ends, which lost 8 bases and 6 bases, there was a span of 14 bases. The CDR3 loop is CASRRLEGNEQFF. The CDR3 DNA reads TGTGCCAGTCGACGACTAGAAGGCAATGAGCAGTTCTTC.

This clone has more than one count but fewer than ten. V and J are TRBV7-9 and TRBJ2-2, with D perhaps TRBD1 (6 bases). The germline V gene encodes CDR1 SEHNR and CDR2 FQNEAQ (reference sequence). CDR3 length: 15 amino acids. V was cut by 5 bases and J by 4 bases, with 14 bases left in between. Here the CDR3 reads CASSKRGRGTGELFF. CDR3 in DNA: TGTGCCAGCAGCAAGAGGGGCAGGGGCACCGGGGAGCTGTTTTTT. Full variable domain (missing parts from reference TRBV7-9 and TRBJ2-2): DTGVSQNPRHKITKRGQNVTFRCDPISEHNRLYWYRQTLGQGPEFLTYFQNEAQLEKSRLLSDRFSAERPKGSFSTLEIQRTEQGDSAMYLCASSKRGRGTGELFFGEGSRLTVL.

This rearrangement joins TRBV6-5 to TRBJ2-3; 7 bases agree with TRBD2. There are 16 residues in the CDR3. Germline-derived CDR1 and CDR2 are MNHEY and SVGAGI. Trimming at V came to 0 bases and at J to 0 bases, leaving 3 bases not matched to a gene. CDR3 protein: CASSYSASGSTDTQYF. In DNA, the CDR3 is TGTGCCAGCAGTTACTCTGCTAGCGGAAGCACAGATACGCAGTATTTT.

The sample holds a few counts of this clone. The chain carries TRBV5-1 and TRBJ2-2, with 9 bases identical to TRBD1. This CDR3 is 14 amino acids long. Trimming removed 4 bases from V and 5 bases from J; junction bases left unmatched: 3. The germline CDR1 and CDR2 sequences are SGHRS and YFSETQ. The CDR3: CASSPGTGTGELFF. The CDR3 DNA reads TGCGCCAGCAGCCCCGGGACAGGGACCGGGGAGCTGTTTTTT.

This sequence joins TRBV29-1 and TRBJ1-2; D is perhaps TRBD1 (6 bases). V lost 7 bases, J lost 7 bases, and 13 bases lay in between. The CDR3 has 11 amino acids. Germline loops: CDR1 SQVTM, CDR2 ANQGSEA. The DNA of the CDR3 is TGCAGCGCCGGGACACGAGGTGGCTACACCTTC. As protein: CSAGTRGGYTF. The full variable domain, its missing parts supplied by reference TRBV29-1 and TRBJ1-2, is SAVISQKPSRDICQRGTSLTIQCQVDSQVTMMFWYRQQPGQSLTLIATANQGSEATYESGFVIDKFPISRPNLTFSTLTVSNMSPEDSSIYLCSAGTRGGYTFGSGTRLTVV.

J is TRBJ1-2 and V is TRBV5-6, with 8 bases identical to TRBD1. The CDR3 extends over 13 amino acids. The junction had 3 bases not matched to a gene; V was cut back by 4 bases and J by 4 bases. Germline CDR1 and CDR2: SGHDT and YYEEEE. CDR3 coding DNA: TGTGCCAGCAGCAGGACAGGGCTCTATGGCTACACCTTC. Translated: CASSRTGLYGYTF.

The V gene is TRBV7-6, the J gene TRBJ2-1; TRBD2 matches at 15 bases. J was trimmed by 8 bases and V by 4 bases; bases with no gene match: 9. The CDR3 contains 17 residues. Germline CDR1 reads SGHVS; CDR2 reads FNYEAQ. The CDR3 region is CASSSTLGTSGRYEQFF. The DNA for the CDR3 is TGTGCCAGCAGCTCCACTCTCGGGACTAGCGGGAGGTATGAGCAGTTCTTC. Full variable domain (outside the CDR3, taken from reference TRBV7-6 and TRBJ2-1): GAGVSQSPRYKVTKRGQDVALRCDPISGHVSLYWYRQALGQGPEFLTYFNYEAQQDKSGLPNDRFSAERPEGSISTLTIQRTEQRDSAMYRCASSSTLGTSGRYEQFFGPGTRLTVL.

The chain uses TRBV2 and TRBJ2-5, with 9 bases matching TRBD2. The CDR3 extends over 15 amino acids. With 6 bases clipped from V and 4 bases from J, the junction kept 9 bases outside the gene matches. Germline values: CDR1 SNHLY, CDR2 FYNNEI. As DNA, the CDR3 is TGTGCCAGCAGACCGACTAGCGGATCAACAGAGACCCAGTACTTC. Translated: CASRPTSGSTETQYF.

The chain's CDR3 is CASSTQGGSTEAFF. The CDR3 DNA reads TGCGCCAGCAGCACCCAGGGCGGGAGCACTGAAGCTTTCTTT. This rearrangement joins TRBV5-1 to TRBJ1-1; maybe TRBD1 (5 bases). Trimming left V 4 bases short and J 4 bases short, with 14 bases between. The CDR3 totals 14 residues. Germline-derived CDR1 and CDR2 are SGHRS and YFSETQ.

CDR3 nucleotides: TGTGCCAGCAGTGGCTACAGGGGAACTAGCACAGATACGCAGTATTTT. It yields the protein CASSGYRGTSTDTQYF. J is TRBJ2-3 and V is TRBV2; 7 bases match TRBD1. The V and J ends lost 4 bases and 0 bases, in that order; junction bases with no gene match: 7. The CDR3 length is 16 residues. Germline V gene lookup returns CDR1 SNHLY and CDR2 FYNNEI. The full variable domain, rest sourced from reference TRBV2 and TRBJ2-3, is EPEVTQTPSHQVTQMGQEVILRCVPISNHLYFYWYRQILGQKVEFLVSFYNNEISEKSEIFDDQFSVERPDGSNFTLKIRSTKLEDSAMYFCASSGYRGTSTDTQYFGPGTRLTVL.

The chain carries TRBV29-1 and TRBJ2-3; D possibly corresponds to TRBD2 (6 bases). V was shortened by 3 bases and J by 3 bases, with 16 bases between the two germline ends. CDR1 is SQVTM and CDR2 is ANQGSEA in the germline V gene. This CDR3 spans 15 amino acids. CDR3 sequence reads: CSVELAEGGTDTQYF. CDR3 nucleotide sequence: TGCAGCGTTGAGTTAGCGGAGGGTGGGACAGATACGCAGTATTTT.

The rearrangement uses TRBV18 and TRBJ2-1; D possibly corresponds to TRBD1 (5 bases). Trimming left V 6 bases short and J 10 bases short, with 16 bases between. Germline V gene sequence: CDR1 KGHSH, CDR2 LQKENI. The CDR3 has 13 residues. The CDR3 bases are TGTGCCAGCTCCCTAGACCGGACAATGGAGCAGTTCTTC. Translating gives CASSLDRTMEQFF.

This clone was observed a few times. The chain is built from TRBV5-1 and TRBJ1-1; 8 nucleotides agree with TRBD1. Trimming removed 1 base from V and 0 bases from J; junction bases left unmatched: 2. CDR1 SGHRS and CDR2 YFSETQ come from the germline V gene. The CDR3 extends over 15 amino acids. DNA of the CDR3: TGCGCCAGCAGCTTGTGGACAGGGATGAACACTGAAGCTTTCTTT. It codes for CASSLWTGMNTEAFF. The whole variable domain, filled in from reference TRBV5-1 and TRBJ1-1, reads KAGVTQTPRYLIKTRGQQVTLSCSPISGHRSVSWYQQTPGQGLQFLFEYFSETQRNKGNFPGRFSGRQFSNSRSEMNVSTLELGDSALYLCASSLWTGMNTEAFFGQGTRLTVV.

The genes are TRBV28 and TRBJ2-7; 9 nucleotides line up with TRBD1. CDR1 and CDR2 from the germline V gene are MDHEN and SYDVKM. J gave up 1 base and V 6 bases, and 7 bases lay outside the gene matches. The CDR3 totals 15 residues. DNA of the CDR3: TGTGCCAGCAGGGGACAGGGCCAAATATCCTACGAGCAGTACTTC. The encoded protein is CASRGQGQISYEQYF. The complete variable domain, with remaining parts taken from reference TRBV28 and TRBJ2-7, reads DVKVTQSSRYLVKRTGEKVFLECVQDMDHENMFWYRQDPGLGLRLIYFSYDVKMKEKGDIPEGYSVSREKKERFSLILESASTNQTSMYLCASRGQGQISYEQYFGPGTRLTVT.

This chain connects TRBV19 to TRBJ2-4, with 8 bases that match TRBD2. CDR3 length: 19 residues. V gave up 5 bases and J gave up 3 bases; unmatched junction bases: 18. Germline-derived CDR1 and CDR2 are LNHDA and SQIVND (reference sequence). The CDR3 loop is CASSVPGGGILSDKNIQYF. In DNA, the CDR3 is TGTGCCAGTAGTGTCCCGGGAGGGGGAATTTTATCGGACAAAAACATTCAGTACTTC.

The chain combines TRBV7-9 with TRBJ1-2; 8 nucleotides match TRBD1. The CDR3 has 13 amino acids. CDR1 SEHNR and CDR2 FQNEAQ come from the germline V gene (reference sequence). With V trimmed by 7 bases and J by 8 bases, 9 bases remained unmatched. Here the CDR3 reads CASTIQGVRGYTF. DNA of the CDR3: TGTGCCAGCACCATACAGGGGGTTAGGGGCTACACCTTC.

This chain connects TRBV28 to TRBJ1-2, with 9 bases lining up with TRBD1. The CDR3 runs 16 residues. Germline assignment: CDR1 MDHEN and CDR2 SYDVKM. V lost 4 bases, J lost 7 bases, and 13 bases stayed unmatched. For the CDR3, the DNA is TGTGCCAGCAGTTCCGGCCCGGGACAGGGTTGGTCTGGCTACACCTTC. Its translation is CASSSGPGQGWSGYTF.

This clone was counted only a few times. The chain couples TRBV5-1 to TRBJ1-1; 7 bases line up with TRBD1. After removal of 4 bases from V and 6 bases from J, the junction contained 9 bases not matched to a gene. This CDR3 is 14 amino acids long. Per the germline V gene, CDR1 is SGHRS and CDR2 is YFSETQ. This CDR3 is CASSPDAGTAEAFF. As DNA, the CDR3 is TGCGCCAGCAGCCCGGATGCCGGGACAGCTGAAGCTTTCTTT.